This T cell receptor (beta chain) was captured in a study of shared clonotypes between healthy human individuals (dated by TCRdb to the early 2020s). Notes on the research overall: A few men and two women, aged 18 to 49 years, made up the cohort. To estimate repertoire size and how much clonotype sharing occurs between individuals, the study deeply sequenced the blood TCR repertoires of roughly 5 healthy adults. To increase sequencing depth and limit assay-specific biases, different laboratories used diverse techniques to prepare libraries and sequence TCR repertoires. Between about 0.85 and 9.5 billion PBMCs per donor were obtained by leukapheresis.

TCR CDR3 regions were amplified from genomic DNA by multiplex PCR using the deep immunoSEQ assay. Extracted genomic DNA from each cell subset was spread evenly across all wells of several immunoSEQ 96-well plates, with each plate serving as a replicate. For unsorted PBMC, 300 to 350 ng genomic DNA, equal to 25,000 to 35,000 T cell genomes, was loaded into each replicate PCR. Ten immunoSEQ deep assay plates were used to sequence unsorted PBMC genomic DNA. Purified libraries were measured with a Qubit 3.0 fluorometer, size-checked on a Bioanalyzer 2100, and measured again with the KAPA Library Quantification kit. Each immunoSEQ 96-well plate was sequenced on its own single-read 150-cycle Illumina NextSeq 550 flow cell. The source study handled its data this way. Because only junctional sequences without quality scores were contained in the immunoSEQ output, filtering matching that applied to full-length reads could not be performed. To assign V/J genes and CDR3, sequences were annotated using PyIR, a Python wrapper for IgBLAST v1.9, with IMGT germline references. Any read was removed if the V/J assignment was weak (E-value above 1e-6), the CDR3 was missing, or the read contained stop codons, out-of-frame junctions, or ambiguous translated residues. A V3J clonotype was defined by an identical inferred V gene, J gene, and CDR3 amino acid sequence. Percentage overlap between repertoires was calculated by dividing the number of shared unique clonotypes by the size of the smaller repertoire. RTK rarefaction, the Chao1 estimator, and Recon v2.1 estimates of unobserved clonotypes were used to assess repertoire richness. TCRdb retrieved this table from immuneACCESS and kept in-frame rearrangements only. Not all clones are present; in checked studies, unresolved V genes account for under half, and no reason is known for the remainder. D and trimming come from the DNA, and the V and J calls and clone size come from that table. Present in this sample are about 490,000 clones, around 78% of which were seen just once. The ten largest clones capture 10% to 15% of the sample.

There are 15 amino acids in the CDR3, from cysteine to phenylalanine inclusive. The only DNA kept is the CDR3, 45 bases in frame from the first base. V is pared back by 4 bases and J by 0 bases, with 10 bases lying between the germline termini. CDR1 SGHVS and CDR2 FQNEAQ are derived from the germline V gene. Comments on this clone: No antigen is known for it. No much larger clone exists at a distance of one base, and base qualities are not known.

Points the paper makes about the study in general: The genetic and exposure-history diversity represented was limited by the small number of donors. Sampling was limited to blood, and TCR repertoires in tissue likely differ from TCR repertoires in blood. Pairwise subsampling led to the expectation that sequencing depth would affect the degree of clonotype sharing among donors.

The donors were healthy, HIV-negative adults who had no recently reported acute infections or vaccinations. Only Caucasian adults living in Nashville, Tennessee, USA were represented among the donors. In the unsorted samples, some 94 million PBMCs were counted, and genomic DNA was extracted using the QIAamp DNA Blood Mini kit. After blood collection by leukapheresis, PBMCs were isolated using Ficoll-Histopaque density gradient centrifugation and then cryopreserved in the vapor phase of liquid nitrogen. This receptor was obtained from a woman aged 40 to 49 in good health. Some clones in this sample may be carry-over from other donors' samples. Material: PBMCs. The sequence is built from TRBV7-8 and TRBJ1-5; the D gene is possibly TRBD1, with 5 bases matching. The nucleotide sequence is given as TGTGCCAGCAGCTCTGACAGACCTAGCAATCAGCCCCAGCATTTT. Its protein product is CASSSDRPSNQPQHF.